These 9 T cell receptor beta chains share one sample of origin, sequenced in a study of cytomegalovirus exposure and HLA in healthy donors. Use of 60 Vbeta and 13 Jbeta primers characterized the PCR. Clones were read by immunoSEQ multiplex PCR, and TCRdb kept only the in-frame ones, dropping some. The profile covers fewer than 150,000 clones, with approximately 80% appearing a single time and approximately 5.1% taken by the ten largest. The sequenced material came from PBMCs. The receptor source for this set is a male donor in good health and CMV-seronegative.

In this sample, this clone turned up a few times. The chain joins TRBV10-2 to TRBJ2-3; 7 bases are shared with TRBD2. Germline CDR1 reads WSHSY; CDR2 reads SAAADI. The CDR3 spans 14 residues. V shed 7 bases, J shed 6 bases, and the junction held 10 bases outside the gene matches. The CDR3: CASTAAGFGDTQYF. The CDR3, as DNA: TGCGCCAGCACCGCAGCGGGGTTCGGGGATACGCAGTATTTT.

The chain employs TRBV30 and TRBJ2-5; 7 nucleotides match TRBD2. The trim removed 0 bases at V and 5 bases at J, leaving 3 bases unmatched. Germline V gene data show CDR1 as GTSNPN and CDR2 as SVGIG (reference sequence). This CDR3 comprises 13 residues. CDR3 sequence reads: CAWSVAGSETQYF. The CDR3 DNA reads TGTGCCTGGAGTGTAGCGGGGTCGGAGACCCAGTACTTC.

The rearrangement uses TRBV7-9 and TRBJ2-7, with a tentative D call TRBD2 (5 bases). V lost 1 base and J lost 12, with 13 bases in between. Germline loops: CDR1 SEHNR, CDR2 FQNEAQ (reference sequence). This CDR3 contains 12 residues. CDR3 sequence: CASSLGADLWYF. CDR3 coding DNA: TGTGCCAGCAGCTTAGGGGCGGACTTATGGTACTTC.

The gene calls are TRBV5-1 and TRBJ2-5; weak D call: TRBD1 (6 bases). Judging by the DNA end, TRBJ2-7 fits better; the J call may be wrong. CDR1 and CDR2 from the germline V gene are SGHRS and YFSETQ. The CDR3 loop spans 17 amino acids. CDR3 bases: TGCGCCAGCAGCAGAGTAGTTGGACAGCTTTACTCCTACGAGCAGTACTTC. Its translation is CASSRVVGQLYSYEQYF.

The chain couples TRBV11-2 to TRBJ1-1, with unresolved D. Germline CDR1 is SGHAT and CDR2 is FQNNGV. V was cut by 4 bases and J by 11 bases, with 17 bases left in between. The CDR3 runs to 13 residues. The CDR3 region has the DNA TGTGCCAGCAGCTCAACCCCCGCGGCTGGGGCTTTCTTT. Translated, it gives CASSSTPAAGAFF.

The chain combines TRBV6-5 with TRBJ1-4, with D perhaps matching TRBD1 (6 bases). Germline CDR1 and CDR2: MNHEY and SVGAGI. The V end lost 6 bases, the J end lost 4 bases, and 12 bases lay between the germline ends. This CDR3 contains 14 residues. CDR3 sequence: CASSTGWGNEKLFF. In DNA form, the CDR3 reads TGTGCCAGCAGCACAGGGTGGGGTAATGAAAAACTGTTTTTT.

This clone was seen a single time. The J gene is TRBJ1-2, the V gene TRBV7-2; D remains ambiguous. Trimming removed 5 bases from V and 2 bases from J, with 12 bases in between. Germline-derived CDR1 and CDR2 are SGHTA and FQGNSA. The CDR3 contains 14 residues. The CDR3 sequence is CASSPSGNNYGYTF. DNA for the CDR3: TGTGCCAGCAGCCCATCCGGGAACAACTATGGCTACACCTTC.

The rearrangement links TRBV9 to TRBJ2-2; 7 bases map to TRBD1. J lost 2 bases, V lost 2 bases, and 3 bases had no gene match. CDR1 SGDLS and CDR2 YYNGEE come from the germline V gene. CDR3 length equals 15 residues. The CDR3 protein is CASSVGTVNTGELFF. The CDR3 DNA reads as TGTGCCAGCAGCGTGGGGACAGTTAACACCGGGGAGCTGTTTTTT.

CDR3 DNA sequence: TGTGCCAGCAGCCCTGGACTAGAGGAGTTCTTC. It is translated as CASSPGLEEFF. The J gene is TRBJ2-1, the V gene TRBV7-9, with 7 bases that match TRBD2. Germline-derived CDR1 and CDR2 are SEHNR and FQNEAQ (reference sequence). The CDR3 loop spans 11 amino acids. The V gene end was trimmed by 5 bases and the J gene end by 14 bases; junction bases not matched to a gene: 6.